The T cell receptor (beta chain) described here comes from a study of T cells after posttransplantation cyclophosphamide. Sequenced by immunoSEQ multiplex PCR; TCRdb stores in-frame clones only, minus some. The sample lists under 75,000 clones, roughly 93% occurring once. J was trimmed by 6 bases and V by 5 bases; bases with no gene match: 9. The CDR3 is 14 amino acids. Germline V CDR1 and CDR2: SGHNT, YYREEE (reference sequence). The source of this sequence is a woman in her thirties in good health and a related stem cell transplant donor. This chain links TRBV5-4 with TRBJ1-2, with TRBD1 matching over 8 bases. Sequencing input: PBMCs. CDR3 sequence: CASRRDRGGDGYTF. As DNA, the CDR3 is TGTGCCAGCAGGCGAGACAGGGGAGGCGATGGCTACACCTTC.